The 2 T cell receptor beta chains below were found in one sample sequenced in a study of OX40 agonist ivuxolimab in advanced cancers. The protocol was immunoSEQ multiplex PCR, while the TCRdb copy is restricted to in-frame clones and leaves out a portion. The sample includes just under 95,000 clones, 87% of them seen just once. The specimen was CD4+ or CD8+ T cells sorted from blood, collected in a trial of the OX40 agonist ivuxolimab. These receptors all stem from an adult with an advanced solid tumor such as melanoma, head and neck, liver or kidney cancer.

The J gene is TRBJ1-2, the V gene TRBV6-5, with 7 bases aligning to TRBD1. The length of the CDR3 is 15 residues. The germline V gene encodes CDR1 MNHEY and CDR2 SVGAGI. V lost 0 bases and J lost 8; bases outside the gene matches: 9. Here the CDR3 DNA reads TGTGCCAGCAGTTACTCAGCGTCAGGGGGGGAAGGCTACACCTTC. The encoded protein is CASSYSASGGEGYTF.

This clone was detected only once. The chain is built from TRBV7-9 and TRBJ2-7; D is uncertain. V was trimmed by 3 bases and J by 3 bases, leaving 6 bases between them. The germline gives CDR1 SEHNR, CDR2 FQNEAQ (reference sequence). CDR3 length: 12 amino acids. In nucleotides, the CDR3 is TGTGCCAGCAGCTTTGATAGCTACGAGCAGTACTTC. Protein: CASSFDSYEQYF.